A single sample gave rise to the 10 T cell receptor beta chains below, sequenced in a study of shared clonotypes between healthy human individuals. Clones were read by immunoSEQ multiplex PCR, and TCRdb kept only the in-frame ones, dropping some. The sample yields about 2.3 million clones, approximately 95% seen once. Material for sequencing was naive CD4+ T cells from PBMCs. Subset meaning: CD45RA+ positively selected. These receptor sequences come from a man between 18 and 29 years old in good health. Some clones in this sample may be carry-over from other donors' samples.

The chain carries TRBV4-2 and TRBJ2-7; the D gene could be TRBD1 or TRBD2 (6 bases each). The germline CDR1 and CDR2 sequences are LGHNA and YNFKEQ. Trimming left V 4 bases short and J 3 bases short, with 16 bases between. The length of the CDR3 is 15 residues. The CDR3 loop is CASSPLGGSLYEQYF. The CDR3 DNA reads as TGTGCCAGCAGCCCGCTCGGGGGCAGTCTCTACGAGCAGTACTTC.

The chain has TRBV7-3 and TRBJ2-5, with no clear D. CDR3 length: 15 amino acids. V gave up 5 bases and J gave up 5 bases, with 18 bases separating them. CDR1 SGHTA and CDR2 FQGTGA come from the germline V gene. The CDR3 loop reads CASSPSPRGWETQYF. In DNA, the CDR3 is TGTGCCAGCAGCCCGTCTCCCAGAGGTTGGGAGACCCAGTACTTC.

This clone was recorded once. The J gene is TRBJ1-1, the V gene TRBV28, with a possible D match to TRBD1 (6 bases). The CDR3 length is 15 residues. Between the trimmed V and J ends, which lost 5 bases and 11 bases, there was a span of 24 bases. Germline CDR1 MDHEN, CDR2 SYDVKM. The CDR3 DNA sequence: TGTGCCAGCAGTCCGACGGGGGGGCGAGGGCGGTTGGCTTTCTTT. The encoded protein is CASSPTGGRGRLAFF.

The chain recombines TRBV5-4 with TRBJ1-4; 7 positions agree with TRBD1. CDR3 length equals 14 residues. V was pared by 4 bases and J by 6 bases, with 6 bases of the junction left unmatched. Germline assignment: CDR1 SGHNT and CDR2 YYREEE (reference sequence). The chain's CDR3 is CASSEGQSYEKLFF. CDR3 nucleotides: TGTGCCAGCAGCGAGGGACAGTCCTATGAAAAACTGTTTTTT.

This chain uses TRBV30 with TRBJ1-1; 9 bases agree with TRBD1. With 3 bases clipped from V and 5 bases from J, the junction kept 13 bases outside the gene matches. Germline CDR1 and CDR2: GTSNPN and SVGIG (reference sequence). CDR3 length equals 16 residues. The CDR3 is CAWSAFPGTGITEAFF. For the CDR3, the DNA is TGTGCCTGGAGCGCCTTCCCCGGGACAGGGATTACTGAAGCTTTCTTT.

A word on this clone: At one boundary the junction diverges from the germline segment, which might be a read error. The chain is built from TRBV28 and TRBJ2-1, with a tentative D call TRBD2 (5 bases). The CDR3 length is 12 residues. Germline loops: CDR1 MDHEN, CDR2 SYDVKM. Here the CDR3 DNA reads TGCGCTAGCTGGAGCTCCTACAATGAGCAGTTCTTC. Translated: CASWSSYNEQFF.

This sequence joins TRBV27 and TRBJ1-2, with 11 bases matching TRBD1. V trimming: 5 bases; J trimming: 4 bases; junction bases outside the gene matches: 3. Germline V gene data show CDR1 as MNHEY and CDR2 as SMNVEV (reference sequence). The CDR3 sequence is 14 residues long. In nucleotides, the CDR3 is TGTGCCAGCAGTAGGACAGGGGGCTTCTATGGCTACACCTTC. It encodes CASSRTGGFYGYTF.

The chain is built from TRBV29-1 and TRBJ2-5; D not certain. CDR1 is SQVTM, CDR2 ANQGSEA, per germline. CDR3 length: 12 amino acids. Trimming took off 3 bases at V and 4 bases at J, with 9 bases between the two ends. CDR3 sequence reads: CSVDYDVETQYF. DNA for the CDR3: TGCAGCGTTGATTATGATGTAGAGACCCAGTACTTC.

V gene TRBV4-1 combines with J gene TRBJ1-2, with 9 bases that match TRBD1. The CDR3 has 16 amino acids. V dropped 1 base and J dropped 4; count of bases not matched to a gene: 7. CDR1 is MGHRA and CDR2 is YSYEKL in the germline V gene. The CDR3 region is CASSQVQGARPYGYTF. The CDR3 DNA is TGCGCCAGCAGCCAAGTACAGGGGGCGCGACCCTATGGCTACACCTTC.

The genes are TRBV19 and TRBJ2-7, with D possibly being TRBD1 (5 bases). The V gene's germline CDR1 is LNHDA and CDR2 SQIVND (reference sequence). V was pared by 3 bases and J by 2 bases, with 11 bases between. The CDR3 length is 14 residues. The CDR3 sequence is CASSIRDRTYEQYF. DNA of the CDR3: TGTGCCAGTAGTATTCGAGACAGAACCTACGAGCAGTACTTC.